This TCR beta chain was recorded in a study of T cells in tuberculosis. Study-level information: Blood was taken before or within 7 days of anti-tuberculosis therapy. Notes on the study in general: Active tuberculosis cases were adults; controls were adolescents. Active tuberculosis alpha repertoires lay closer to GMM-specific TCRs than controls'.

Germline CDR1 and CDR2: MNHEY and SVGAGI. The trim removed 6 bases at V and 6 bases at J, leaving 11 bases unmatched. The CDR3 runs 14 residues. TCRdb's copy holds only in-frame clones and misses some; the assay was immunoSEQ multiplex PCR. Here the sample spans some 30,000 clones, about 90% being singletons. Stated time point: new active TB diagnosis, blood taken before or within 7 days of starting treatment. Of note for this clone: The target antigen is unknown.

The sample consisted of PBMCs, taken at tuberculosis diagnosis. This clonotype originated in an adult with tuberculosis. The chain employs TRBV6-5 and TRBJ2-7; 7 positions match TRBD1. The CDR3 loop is CASRADRDSFEQYF. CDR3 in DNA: TGTGCCAGCAGGGCAGACAGGGATTCTTTCGAGCAGTACTTC.